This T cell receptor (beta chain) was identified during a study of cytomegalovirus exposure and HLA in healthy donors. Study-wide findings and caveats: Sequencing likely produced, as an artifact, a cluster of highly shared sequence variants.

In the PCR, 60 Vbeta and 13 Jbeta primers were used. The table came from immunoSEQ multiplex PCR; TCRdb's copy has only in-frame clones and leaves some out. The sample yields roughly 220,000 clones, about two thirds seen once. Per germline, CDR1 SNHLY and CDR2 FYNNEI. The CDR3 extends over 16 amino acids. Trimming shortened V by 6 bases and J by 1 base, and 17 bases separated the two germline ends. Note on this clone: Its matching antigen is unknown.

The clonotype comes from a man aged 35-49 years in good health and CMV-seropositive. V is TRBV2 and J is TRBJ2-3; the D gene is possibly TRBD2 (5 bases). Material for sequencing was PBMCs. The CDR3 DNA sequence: TGTGCCAGCAGCCCCCCTCTAGCAGTTGGCACAGATACGCAGTATTTT. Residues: CASSPPLAVGTDTQYF.